A selection of T cell receptor beta chains follows, all from one sample in a study of shared clonotypes between healthy human individuals. Method: immunoSEQ multiplex PCR; TCRdb's copy keeps in-frame clones and lacks some. The table lists about a million clones, approximately 72% of them singletons. Sample: memory CD4+ T cells sorted from blood. All receptors derive from a man between 18 and 29 years old in good health. Each CDR3 is given with its conserved first and last residue. The D gene is left open where the match is weak. Expanded clones get a size class; other rows say once, few or many, or leave the size out.

-	TRBV7-2	once	TRBJ2-3	CASSLRGRGTDTQYF	TGTGCCAGCAGCTTACGTGGGAGAGGGACAGATACGCAGTATTTT
TRBD2	TRBV7-2	-	TRBJ2-5	CASSSWTSGRWETQYF	TGTGCCAGCAGCTCCTGGACTAGCGGGAGGTGGGAGACCCAGTACTTC
TRBD2	TRBV6-6	-	TRBJ2-3	CASSPWRERADTQYF	TGTGCCAGCAGTCCCTGGCGGGAGAGGGCAGATACGCAGTATTTT
TRBD1	TRBV30	-	TRBJ1-5	CAWGDGQGAHAAQHF	TGTGCCTGGGGGGACGGGCAGGGGGCCCACGCAGCCCAGCATTTT
TRBD2	TRBV19	-	TRBJ2-3	CASSIGAGGSTDTQYF	TGTGCCAGTAGTATAGGGGCGGGGGGAAGCACAGATACGCAGTATTTT
-	TRBV11-2	-	TRBJ2-7	CASRTDRYEQYF	TGTGCCAGCAGGACAGACAGATACGAGCAGTACTTC
-	TRBV7-6	-	TRBJ2-3	CASTLGQSTDTQYF	TGTGCCAGCACCCTTGGGCAAAGCACAGATACGCAGTATTTT
TRBD1	TRBV4-1	-	TRBJ2-7	CASSQGDRGYEQYF	TGCGCCAGCAGCCAAGGTGACAGGGGCTACGAGCAGTACTTC
-	TRBV12-5	-	TRBJ2-3	CASGWGGTDTQYF	TGTGCTAGTGGTTGGGGTGGCACAGATACGCAGTATTTT
TRBD2	TRBV9	many	TRBJ2-1	CASSVGGGGSNEQFF	TGTGCCAGCAGCGTAGGCGGCGGGGGGTCCAATGAGCAGTTCTTC
-	TRBV9	-	TRBJ1-1	CASSPQGYTEAFF	TGTGCCAGCAGCCCTCAGGGTTACACTGAAGCTTTCTTT
TRBD1	TRBV28	-	TRBJ2-1	CASSTGTGSNEQFF	TGTGCCAGCAGCACCGGGACAGGGAGTAATGAGCAGTTCTTC